A selection of T cell receptor beta chains follows, all from one sample in a study of beta chain features in type 1 diabetes. The data were produced by immunoSEQ multiplex PCR, yet TCRdb's version contains in-frame clones alone and is incomplete. This table has around 19,000 clones, approximately 50% appearing once. Sequencing input: stem cell memory CD4+ T cells from blood. The receptor source for this set is a man aged 18 to 29 in good health. Each CDR3 is given with its conserved first and last residue. D genes are given only for firm matches. Some rows mark clone size as missing; the rest say once, few, many or name a class of expanded clone.

D: TRBD1
size: -
V: TRBV28
J: TRBJ2-7
DNA: TGTGCCAGCAGTTCGGGGACAGTCCCCCGGGAGCAGTACTTC
CDR3: CASSSGTVPREQYF

D: TRBD2
size: -
V: TRBV7-9
J: TRBJ2-7
DNA: TGTGCCAGCAGCTCTAGACCCGGGACTAGCGGCTACGAGCAGTACTTC
CDR3: CASSSRPGTSGYEQYF

D: TRBD1
size: few
V: TRBV2
J: TRBJ1-2
DNA: TGTGCCAGCAGTCCTCAGGGGGGAAGAGGCTACACCTTC
CDR3: CASSPQGGRGYTF

D: TRBD2
size: -
V: TRBV4-2
J: TRBJ2-1
DNA: TGTGCCAGCAGCCAAGATGCCCCCGGACTAGTAGCGGTCAATGAGCAGTTCTTC
CDR3: CASSQDAPGLVAVNEQFF

D: TRBD2
size: -
V: TRBV5-4
J: TRBJ2-1
DNA: TGTGCCAGCAGCGTACAACTAGCGGGCTCCTACGATGAGCAGTTCTTC
CDR3: CASSVQLAGSYDEQFF

D: -
size: -
V: TRBV4-3
J: TRBJ1-2
DNA: TGCGCCAGCAGCCAAGATTGGAGGGCTAACTATGGCTACACCTTC
CDR3: CASSQDWRANYGYTF

D: -
size: few
V: TRBV7-9
J: TRBJ1-5
DNA: TGTGCCAGCAGCGCGGGACTCGAAGGTCAGCCCCAGCATTTT
CDR3: CASSAGLEGQPQHF

D: -
size: -
V: TRBV19
J: TRBJ1-1
DNA: TGTGCCAGTAGTATATCGAGTACAGGGCTAAACACTGAAGCTTTCTTT
CDR3: CASSISSTGLNTEAFF

D: -
size: -
V: TRBV5-1
J: TRBJ2-5
DNA: TGCGCCAGCAGCTTGGGAGGCATAATTCAAGAGACCCAGTACTTC
CDR3: CASSLGGIIQETQYF

D: TRBD2
size: few
V: TRBV7-2
J: TRBJ2-7
DNA: TGTGCCAGCAGCTTAGACGGGACTAGCATCTGGGCGGGTAACTACGAGCAGTACTTC
CDR3: CASSLDGTSIWAGNYEQYF

D: TRBD1
size: -
V: TRBV11-2
J: TRBJ2-7
DNA: TGTGCCAGCAGCCTGAATACCGGGACAGGGCTAACCTACGAGCAGTACTTC
CDR3: CASSLNTGTGLTYEQYF

D: TRBD2
size: -
V: TRBV5-4
J: TRBJ2-7
DNA: TGTGCCAGCGACAATAGGACTAGCGGGGGGGTCTACGAGCAGTACTTC
CDR3: CASDNRTSGGVYEQYF

D: -
size: -
V: TRBV7-2
J: TRBJ2-7
DNA: TGTGCCAGCAGCTTAGTGGGAGCCTCCTACGAGCAGTACTTC
CDR3: CASSLVGASYEQYF

D: TRBD2
size: -
V: TRBV5-1
J: TRBJ2-2
DNA: TGCGCCAGCAGCTTTTATCTAGCGGGAGGAGATTCCGGGGAGCTGTTTTTT
CDR3: CASSFYLAGGDSGELFF

D: TRBD1
size: -
V: TRBV6-1
J: TRBJ2-1
DNA: TGTGCCAGCAGTGCCCTGGGACAGGCGGGGCGTAATGAGCAGTTCTTC
CDR3: CASSALGQAGRNEQFF

D: -
size: -
V: TRBV28
J: TRBJ1-1
DNA: TGTGCCAGCAGACTGGGACACATGAACACTGAAGCTTTCTTT
CDR3: CASRLGHMNTEAFF

D: -
size: -
V: TRBV6-1
J: TRBJ1-3
DNA: TGTGCCAGCAGTGAAGCGTCGGGGGTGAACACCATATATTTT
CDR3: CASSEASGVNTIYF

D: -
size: few
V: TRBV6-6
J: TRBJ2-7
DNA: TGTGCCAGCCGTCCCTTTGGGGCCCGAGAGCAGTACTTC
CDR3: CASRPFGAREQYF

D: TRBD1
size: -
V: TRBV23-1
J: TRBJ1-2
DNA: TGCGCCAGCAACACAGTCGGACAGGGGATGGACGGCTACACCTTC
CDR3: CASNTVGQGMDGYTF

D: -
size: few
V: TRBV9
J: TRBJ1-2
DNA: TGTGCCAGCAGCGTAGATAGGGGTTCGGCTGGCTACACCTTC
CDR3: CASSVDRGSAGYTF

D: TRBD1
size: -
V: TRBV7-9
J: TRBJ1-5
DNA: TGTGCCAGCACCGTCCAGGGGGAAGATCAGCCCCAGCATTTT
CDR3: CASTVQGEDQPQHF

D: TRBD1
size: few
V: TRBV10-3
J: TRBJ2-7
DNA: TGTGCCATCAGTGATTCCAGGGCACAGGGGGCCTACGAGCAGTACTTC
CDR3: CAISDSRAQGAYEQYF

D: TRBD2
size: -
V: TRBV5-1
J: TRBJ2-7
DNA: TGCGCCAGCAGCCTAGCTAGCGGGGTCCACGAGCAGTACTTC
CDR3: CASSLASGVHEQYF

D: -
size: -
V: TRBV7-6
J: TRBJ2-7
DNA: TGTGCCAGCAGCGGGGGCCTCGGGGGGACCGGGGGCTACGAGCAGTACTTC
CDR3: CASSGGLGGTGGYEQYF

D: -
size: -
V: TRBV7-9
J: TRBJ2-3
DNA: TGTGCCAGCAGCCTGGGACTGGACGCCTTATATAGCACAGATACGCAGTATTTT
CDR3: CASSLGLDALYSTDTQYF

D: TRBD1
size: -
V: TRBV29-1
J: TRBJ1-1
DNA: TGCAGCGTTGAAAAGGGGGCAAACACTGAAGCTTTCTTT
CDR3: CSVEKGANTEAFF

D: -
size: few
V: TRBV7-2
J: TRBJ1-3
DNA: TGTGCCAGCAGCTTAGCCCAAAACTCTGGAAACACCATATATTTT
CDR3: CASSLAQNSGNTIYF

D: -
size: few
V: TRBV7-7
J: TRBJ2-7
DNA: TGTGCTAGCAGCTTAGACAGTATAGGCGAGCAGTACTTC
CDR3: CASSLDSIGEQYF

D: -
size: -
V: TRBV5-1
J: TRBJ2-2
DNA: TGCGCCAGCAGCTCTAGCGTGGACACCGGGGAGCTGTTTTTT
CDR3: CASSSSVDTGELFF

D: -
size: few
V: TRBV28
J: TRBJ2-4
DNA: TGTGCCAGCAGTTCGCCAGACAGCCCTTCCAAAAACATTCAGTACTTC
CDR3: CASSSPDSPSKNIQYF

D: -
size: -
V: TRBV6-6
J: TRBJ2-7
DNA: TGTGCCAGCAGTCGCAGGGACGAGCAGTACTTC
CDR3: CASSRRDEQYF

D: -
size: -
V: TRBV7-3
J: TRBJ2-5
DNA: TGTGCCAGCAGGCGGGGCAACCAAGAGACCCAGTACTTC
CDR3: CASRRGNQETQYF

D: -
size: -
V: TRBV12-5
J: TRBJ2-2
DNA: TGTGCTAGTGCCGCCACAGGGCGGTTGACCGGGGAGCTGTTTTTT
CDR3: CASAATGRLTGELFF

D: TRBD1
size: -
V: TRBV5-1
J: TRBJ2-6
DNA: TGCGCCAGCAGTCGTGTCAGGGGGCTCTCTGGGGCCAACGTCCTGACTTTC
CDR3: CASSRVRGLSGANVLTF

D: TRBD1
size: few
V: TRBV18
J: TRBJ1-5
DNA: TGTGCCAGCTCACCTGGGACAGGGGTGGGGCAGCCCCAGCATTTT
CDR3: CASSPGTGVGQPQHF

D: TRBD2
size: -
V: TRBV11-3
J: TRBJ2-1
DNA: TGTGCCAGCAGCTTAATGGCTAGCGGTGACAATGAGCAGTTCTTC
CDR3: CASSLMASGDNEQFF

D: TRBD1
size: -
V: TRBV5-1
J: TRBJ2-5
DNA: TGCGCCAGCAGCTTAGGACAGGGGGCGGAGACCCAGTACTTC
CDR3: CASSLGQGAETQYF

D: -
size: -
V: TRBV30
J: TRBJ2-3
DNA: TGTGCCTGGGGGGCCCACAGCACAGATACGCAGTATTTT
CDR3: CAWGAHSTDTQYF

D: -
size: -
V: TRBV7-3
J: TRBJ2-3
DNA: TGTGCCAGCAGCTTAACCCCCGGCACAGATACGCAGTATTTT
CDR3: CASSLTPGTDTQYF

D: -
size: few
V: TRBV28
J: TRBJ2-1
DNA: TGTGCCAGCAGTTTACAGGGCTTGGATGAGCAGTTCTTC
CDR3: CASSLQGLDEQFF

D: TRBD2
size: few
V: TRBV7-2
J: TRBJ2-3
DNA: TGTGCCAGCAGCTTAAGGGTGCTAGCGGTCACAGATACGCAGTATTTT
CDR3: CASSLRVLAVTDTQYF

D: -
size: medium-sized
V: TRBV4-3
J: TRBJ1-5
DNA: TGCGCCAGCAGCCAAGATGCAGACGGGAATCAGCCCCAGCATTTT
CDR3: CASSQDADGNQPQHF

D: -
size: few
V: TRBV25-1
J: TRBJ2-6
DNA: TGTGCCAGCAGCAGATCTGGGGCCAACGTCCTGACTTTC
CDR3: CASSRSGANVLTF

D: TRBD1
size: once
V: TRBV5-6
J: TRBJ1-1
DNA: TGTGCCAGCAGACGGACAGGGGGCGGCAATGAAGCTTTCTTT
CDR3: CASRRTGGGNEAFF

D: TRBD1
size: -
V: TRBV5-1
J: TRBJ2-2
DNA: TGCGCCAGCAGCCCGGTGGGACAGCACACCGGGGAGCTGTTTTTT
CDR3: CASSPVGQHTGELFF

D: TRBD1
size: -
V: TRBV28
J: TRBJ1-6
DNA: TGTGCCAGCAGTTCCGGGACAGGGTCTCCACCCCTCCACTTT
CDR3: CASSSGTGSPPLHF

D: TRBD1
size: -
V: TRBV6-5
J: TRBJ2-1
DNA: TGTGCCAGCAGTTACAGGGCCCCATTACAGGGGAATGAGCAGTTCTTC
CDR3: CASSYRAPLQGNEQFF

D: -
size: -
V: TRBV30
J: TRBJ1-5
DNA: TGTGCCTGGAGTGTAGGGGGAAGCAATCAGCCCCAGCATTTT
CDR3: CAWSVGGSNQPQHF

D: -
size: few
V: TRBV28
J: TRBJ2-7
DNA: TGTGCCAGCAGCCAGCCGACAGGGCGGGGCGAGCAGTACTTC
CDR3: CASSQPTGRGEQYF

D: -
size: -
V: TRBV19
J: TRBJ1-5
DNA: TGTGCCAGTAGTACAGGTCTGGGTCGCAATCAGCCCCAGCATTTT
CDR3: CASSTGLGRNQPQHF

D: TRBD1
size: few
V: TRBV2
J: TRBJ1-1
DNA: TGTGCCAGCACCCCGACAGGGATGAACACTGAAGCTTTCTTT
CDR3: CASTPTGMNTEAFF

D: -
size: once
V: TRBV30
J: TRBJ2-7
DNA: TGTGCCACCTCAGCCGGGACAAACAATGCCTACGAGCAGTACTTC
CDR3: CATSAGTNNAYEQYF